Given below is one T cell receptor (beta chain) in context. Antigen unknown. This sample was included in a study of cytomegalovirus exposure and HLA in healthy donors. Study-wide results and limits: The CMV antigen specificity of a few CMV-associated chains was confirmed through in vitro analysis. Most TCR beta V segments were productive about 90% or about 30% of the time in an earlier analysis.

Each donor was healthy, and each was a bone marrow donor. Primers for the PCR totalled 60 Vbeta and 13 Jbeta. TCRdb keeps only in-frame clones here, not all; method: immunoSEQ multiplex PCR. The repertoire has roughly 110,000 clones, about 80% of them found once; the top ten carry approximately 2.5%. The sample was PBMCs. The TCR was taken from a man aged 25-45 years in good health and CMV-seropositive.

The CDR3 reads CASSYRGQTMNTEAFF. CDR3 bases: TGTGCCAGCAGTTACAGGGGACAAACTATGAACACTGAAGCTTTCTTT. The chain has TRBV6-5 and TRBJ1-1; maybe TRBD1 (6 bases). Trimming left V 2 bases short and J 0 bases short, with 13 bases between. The CDR3 is 16 amino acids. Germline V gives CDR1 MNHEY, CDR2 SVGAGI.